This T cell receptor (beta chain) was identified during a study of technical replicates of blood from a few donors. Clones were read by immunoSEQ multiplex PCR, and TCRdb kept only the in-frame ones, dropping some. The sample records under 90,000 clones, 96% being singletons. This CDR3 is 13 amino acids long. V dropped 5 bases and J dropped 11; count of bases not matched to a gene: 11. CDR1 and CDR2 from the germline V gene are LNHDA and SQIVND (reference sequence). The material sequenced was T cells isolated from PBMCs. This sequence originates from a human donor in good health. This chain uses TRBV19 with TRBJ1-1; 7 bases line up with TRBD1. The CDR3 protein is CASSFQQGFSAFF. CDR3 DNA: TGTGCCAGTAGTTTCCAACAGGGGTTTAGTGCTTTCTTT.